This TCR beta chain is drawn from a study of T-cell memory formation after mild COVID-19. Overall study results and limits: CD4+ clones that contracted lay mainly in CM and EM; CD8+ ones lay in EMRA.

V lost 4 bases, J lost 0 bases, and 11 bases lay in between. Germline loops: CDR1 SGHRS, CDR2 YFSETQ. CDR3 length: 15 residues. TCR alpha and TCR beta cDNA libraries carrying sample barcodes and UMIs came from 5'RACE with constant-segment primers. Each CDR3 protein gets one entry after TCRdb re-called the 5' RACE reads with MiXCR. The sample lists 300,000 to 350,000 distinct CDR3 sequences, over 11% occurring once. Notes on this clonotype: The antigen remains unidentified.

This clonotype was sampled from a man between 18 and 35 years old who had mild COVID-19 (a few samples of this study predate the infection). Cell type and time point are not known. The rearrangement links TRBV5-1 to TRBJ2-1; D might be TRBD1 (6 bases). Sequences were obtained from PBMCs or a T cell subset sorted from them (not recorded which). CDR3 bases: TGCGCCAGCAGCCCTCAGGGGCACTCCTACAATGAGCAGTTCTTC. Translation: CASSPQGHSYNEQFF.